This T cell receptor beta chain is drawn from a study of shared clonotypes between healthy human individuals. Data came from immunoSEQ multiplex PCR; TCRdb stores just in-frame clones and leaves some out. The sample holds roughly 550,000 clones, nearly 97% seen once. Trimming removed 1 base from V and 3 bases from J, with 4 bases in between. CDR1 and CDR2 (germline): SEHNR, FQNEAQ (reference sequence). The CDR3 extends over 12 amino acids. CD8 cells regarded as naive lacked CD45RO, were positively chosen for CCR7, and omitted terminally differentiated effector memory CD45RA+ cells. This sequence originates from a woman aged 25 to 45 in good health. The rearrangement uses TRBV7-9 and TRBJ2-7, with no clear D. The specimen sequenced was naive CD8+ T cells sorted from blood. The CDR3 DNA reads TGTGCCAGCAGCTTAGTTAACTACGAGCAGTACTTC. Residues: CASSLVNYEQYF. The whole variable domain, remainder taken from reference TRBV7-9 and TRBJ2-7, is DTGVSQNPRHKITKRGQNVTFRCDPISEHNRLYWYRQTLGQGPEFLTYFQNEAQLEKSRLLSDRFSAERPKGSFSTLEIQRTEQGDSAMYLCASSLVNYEQYFGPGTRLTVT.